The present entry profiles one TCR beta chain with its context. No antigen is known for it. This record comes from a study of blood T cells in healthy people across ages. This CDR3 contains 16 residues. After removal of 6 bases from V and 2 bases from J, the junction contained 10 bases not matched to a gene. Study observations and caveats: With unsorted PBMCs, a conclusive comparison of naive versus antigen-experienced cells was not possible.

A second PCR of 7 to 11 cycles used a sample-barcoded 5' primer and a J-beta primer mix. There were at least 2.5 million CDR3-containing paired-end reads obtained from each sample. TCRdb called the 5' RACE reads again in MiXCR, with one record for every CDR3 protein. Here the sample spans 800,000 to 950,000 distinct CDR3 sequences, under 35% being singletons. This same sample was also taken into another study, of T cells of mothers and their children.

This sequence originates from a woman between 40 and 50 years old in good health. Sequencing input: blood. The gene calls are TRBV12-3 or TRBV12-4 and TRBJ2-1, with TRBD2 matching over 7 bases. The CDR3 sequence: CASSYWSGTTYNEQFF. The DNA of the CDR3 is TGTGCCAGCAGCTACTGGTCCGGGACTACCTACAATGAGCAGTTCTTC.